This T cell receptor beta chain was recovered during a study of response to subunit inactivated influenza vaccine. Study-wide results and caveats: Authors suggested each seasonal influenza vaccination recruits few new T cells.

Germline CDR1 is SQVTM and CDR2 is ANQGSEA. V was clipped by 6 bases and J by 2 bases; unmatched bases: 7. CDR3 length equals 14 residues. A single record per CDR3 protein comes from TCRdb applying MiXCR to the RT-PCR reads. The sample lists 600,000 to 850,000 distinct CDR3 sequences, approximately 14% seen once, with about 7.4% in the top ten. About this clonotype: Its antigen is not identified.

The clonotype originates from a man in his fifties or sixties who received an inactivated influenza vaccine. This chain uses TRBV29-1 with TRBJ2-7, with TRBD2 identical over 10 bases. Sequences were derived from PBMCs from blood, sampled less than 15 days before vaccination. CDR3 amino acids: CSVAGGGAAYEQYF. The CDR3, as DNA: TGCAGCGTAGCGGGAGGGGGCGCGGCCTACGAGCAGTACTTC.